This T cell receptor (beta chain) came from a study of human T cells and chemical hapten exposure. The overall study: Subjects had 2% DPC placed on roughly 2 cm by roughly 2 cm of upper inner arm skin for sensitization. After 6 days, upper back 0.01% DPC patch tests were scored. Alopecia universalis, totalis or areata was present in patients who were mostly female. Whole-study results and caveats: DPC sensitization did not alter TCRs above 1 in 1000 frequency.

Time point here: patch test 2, 6 weeks after DPC sensitization. Noted treatment: therapeutic diphenylcyclopropenone sensitization with weekly scalp DPC. TCRdb redid the calling of the RACE reads with MiXCR, one entry per CDR3 protein. The sample shows 350,000 to 400,000 distinct CDR3 sequences, under 6.5% of them seen only once. This clonotype was found many times. Its antigen is not known. Trimming stripped 3 bases from V and 2 bases from J, with 18 bases between. Germline V gives CDR1 MDHEN, CDR2 SYDVKM. The CDR3 loop spans 17 amino acids. The specimen was whole blood, collected in connection with sensitization to the hapten diphenylcyclopropenone (DPC). The J gene is TRBJ2-3, the V gene TRBV28; possibly TRBD1 for D (5 bases). The receptor's source is a woman between 18 and 30 years old with alopecia areata. Some clones in this sample may be carry-over from other donors' samples. CDR3 sequence (DNA): TGTGCCAGCAGTTTTTTTGGCCGGGCAGGGTACACAGATACGCAGTATTTT. Its protein is CASSFFGRAGYTDTQYF.